The text below deals with one TCR beta chain. This clonotype was seen ten or more times. Its antigen has not been determined. It has no much larger one-base neighbor in the sample; base qualities were not kept. This specimen's time point label, per the study, means: longitudinal time-point 3. Unsorted PBMC libraries were generated from 2 million PBMCs stored in RNAlater at -80 °C until RNA extraction. Peripheral blood underwent Ficoll-Hypaque density gradient centrifugation to isolate PBMCs, which were then cryopreserved in liquid nitrogen. The data stem from a study of neurological immune-mediated disorders (dated by TCRdb to between 2018 and 2020). As for the study more broadly: Using UMI-based sequencing, the study compared peripheral blood TCR-beta repertoires from patients with HTLV-I-associated myelopathy (HAM/TSP), patients with multiple sclerosis, and healthy controls. The cohort included some 66 subjects: approximately 15 with HAM/TSP, roughly 34 with multiple sclerosis, and roughly 20 healthy controls. Longitudinal samples, technical triplicates and paired sorted CD4+ and CD8+ T-cell subsets, alongside PBMC samples, were included among the 106 TCR-beta libraries. Longitudinal HAM/TSP and healthy donors had 3 time-points each (roughly 3-40 month intervals).

Trimming takes 2 bases from V and 6 bases from J, and the germline ends sit 11 bases apart. Its CDR3 holds 13 amino acids, cysteine through phenylalanine. The entry retains the CDR3 DNA only, 39 bases that are in frame from base 1. CDR1 and CDR2, looked up from the germline V gene, are SGHRS and YFSETQ. The paper as a whole reports these results and caveats: TCR clonal expansion was highest in HAM/TSP patients and lowest in MS patients, with MS patients falling below even healthy controls. No identical CDR3 amino acid sequences were shared among expanded clones across subjects, suggesting private TCR-beta repertoires in all groups.

cDNA was synthesized by template-switch 5'RACE using a primer carrying a 10-nucleotide random unique molecular identifier by which each TCR transcript was tagged. Each sequencing run produced over 170 million TCR-beta sequences covering 15-18 subjects. The RNeasy kit was used for extraction of total RNA. The KAPA Real-time Library Amplification kit was used to amplify TCR-beta VDJ regions with primers for the TCR constant region and the 5'RACE anchor. A first PCR added sample indexes and Illumina adaptors, and a second PCR then raised library yield. After purification with Ampure beads, the TCR product of roughly 650 bp was size-selected on a 2% E-gel SizeSelection system. Before pooling, library quality was checked on a Bioanalyzer, concentration was measured with Qubit, and libraries were quantified with the Kapa Library Quantification kit. Libraries were sequenced paired-end 2 x 150 bp on an Illumina HiSeq 2500. To increase sequence diversity, roughly 24-30% phiX was spiked into each library pool. Concerning the study's data processing: The quality-filtered reads were processed with the UMI-based MiGEC pipeline, whose error correction step removed more than 80% of the raw TCR sequences. VDJ genes were aligned to IMGT germline references, and each clonotype was defined by a unique CDR3 amino acid sequence together with V-J genes. VDJtools evaluated clonal expansion, Shannon diversity and CDR3 relatedness (CalcPairwiseDistances, ClusterSamples); CLCbio workbench built phylogenetic trees. Expanded clones were defined as having at least 8 unique UMIs, based on coefficient-of-variation modelling across technical triplicates. TCRdb ran its own pipeline on the public reads, namely fastp trimming at Q25 and MiXCR clone calling, and kept in-frame beta chains. Each CDR3 protein gets just one entry, which takes the most common genes and DNA from the rows behind it. In this record, the V and J calls reflect TCRdb's handling and not the investigators' own analysis. For this sample there are more than 95,000 distinct CDR3 sequences; roughly a tenth appear just once. Under 4% of the sample is in the top ten clones.

This chain is built from TRBV5-1 and TRBJ1-2, with an unclear D gene assignment. Material for sequencing was PBMCs. The clonotype originates from a female donor with HTLV-1-associated myelopathy (HAM/TSP). The nucleotide sequence is given as TGCGCCAGCAGCTTAACCCACAAACATGGCTACACCTTC. It encodes CASSLTHKHGYTF.